This T cell receptor (beta chain) was sequenced in a study of cytomegalovirus exposure and HLA in healthy donors. With 4 bases removed from V and 0 bases from J, the gap between germline ends came to 10 bases. Germline V gene lookup returns CDR1 ENHRY and CDR2 SYGVKD. CDR3 size: 16 residues. Study-level findings and limits: Later examination showed HLA-associated TCR beta chains had greater clonal expansion than equally common others. In a later analysis, TCR association rates varied by HLA locus: DRB1 most, HLA-C fewest.

This clone appeared a few times. The target antigen is unknown. The primer mix had 60 Vbeta and 13 Jbeta primers. TCRdb's table, derived via immunoSEQ multiplex PCR, lists solely in-frame clones and lacks some. Of 150,000 to 200,000 clones in the sample, around 80% were seen once. The V gene is TRBV10-3, the J gene TRBJ2-6, with D possibly being TRBD2 (5 bases). Sequencing was done on a sample of PBMCs. This TCR was recovered from a woman between 25 and 40 years old in good health and CMV-seropositive. The CDR3 nucleotides read TGTGCCATCAGTGGCTCGGGAAGCTCTGGGGCCAACGTCCTGACTTTC. Its translation is CAISGSGSSGANVLTF.